One sample yielded the 15 T cell receptor beta chains listed below, sequenced in a study of blood T cell repertoires in COVID-19. Clones were sequenced by immunoSEQ multiplex PCR, and TCRdb holds only the in-frame ones, with some missing. Of 350,000 to 450,000 clones in the sample, around nine tenths were seen once. Sequenced sample: peripheral blood. The receptors shown here come from a woman aged 60-70 years with COVID-19, enrolled during active disease.

This sequence joins TRBV5-8 and TRBJ2-7, with 11 bases matching TRBD1. The germline CDR1 and CDR2 sequences are SGHTS and YDEGEE. Trimming took 0 bases from V and 3 from J; bases not matched to a gene: 2. The CDR3 has 15 residues. The CDR3 protein is CASSLAGTGGYEQYF. The CDR3 DNA is TGTGCCAGCAGCTTGGCCGGGACAGGGGGCTACGAGCAGTACTTC.

The chain has TRBV7-3 and TRBJ2-3; 7 bases are shared with TRBD2. Germline CDR1 reads SGHTA; CDR2 reads FQGTGA. The CDR3 consists of 16 residues. Losses at the gene ends were 1 base for V and 5 bases for J; bases not matched to a gene: 9. Written as DNA, the CDR3 is TGTGCCAGCAGCTTAAACCCTAGCGGCGCGGGAGATACGCAGTATTTT. This codes for CASSLNPSGAGDTQYF.

The rearrangement joins TRBV5-4 to TRBJ2-2, with 8 bases matching TRBD1. The CDR3 contains 15 residues. J lost 2 bases, V lost 4 bases, and 4 bases had no gene match. The germline V gene encodes CDR1 SGHNT and CDR2 YYREEE (reference sequence). The DNA for the CDR3 is TGTGCCAGCAGCCAGGGGGCACCTAACACCGGGGAGCTGTTTTTT. Amino acid sequence: CASSQGAPNTGELFF. Using reference TRBV5-4 and TRBJ2-2 for the parts outside the CDR3, the full variable domain is ETGVTQSPTHLIKTRGQQVTLRCSSQSGHNTVSWYQQALGQGPQFIFQYYREEENGRGNFPPRFSGLQFPNYSSELNVNALELDDSALYLCASSQGAPNTGELFFGEGSRLTVL.

This chain links TRBV29-1 with TRBJ2-3; D might be TRBD2 (6 bases). V was shortened by 7 bases and J by 6 bases, with 17 bases between the two germline ends. Germline V CDR1 and CDR2: SQVTM, ANQGSEA. The CDR3 contains 13 residues. CDR3 residues: CSAHFGGVDTQYF. DNA for the CDR3: TGCAGCGCCCATTTCGGAGGGGTGGATACGCAGTATTTT.

The chain carries TRBV19 and TRBJ1-2; tentative D call: TRBD1 (5 bases). The CDR3 is 14 amino acids. Per germline, CDR1 LNHDA and CDR2 SQIVND (reference sequence). The ends were cut back, 3 bases at V and 0 bases at J, with 8 bases in the middle. CDR3 coding DNA: TGTGCCAGTAGTATGACAGATACTAACTATGGCTACACCTTC. This encodes CASSMTDTNYGYTF.

The gene calls are TRBV7-3 and TRBJ1-1; 12 bases map to TRBD1. This CDR3 contains 15 residues. Germline assignment: CDR1 SGHTA and CDR2 FQGTGA. The V and J ends lost 5 bases and 6 bases, in that order; junction bases with no gene match: 7. The CDR3 region is CASSPTRDRGPEAFF. In DNA, the CDR3 is TGTGCCAGCAGCCCCACCCGGGACAGGGGGCCTGAAGCTTTCTTT.

This clone has only one observation. This specimen includes other DNA sequences encoding the same CDR3. CDR3 region: CASSRTGPTDTQYF. Written as DNA, the CDR3 is TGTGCCAGCTCAAGGACAGGGCCCACAGATACGCAGTATTTT. J is TRBJ2-3 and V is TRBV18; 8 nucleotides line up with TRBD1. Looked up from germline, CDR1 is KGHSH and CDR2 is LQKENI. The CDR3 covers 14 residues. Trimming took 5 bases from V and 2 from J; bases not matched to a gene: 3.

The chain joins TRBV11-2 to TRBJ2-7; D is unclear. The CDR3 sequence is 13 residues long. V lost 1 base, J lost 0 bases, and 4 bases lay in between. The germline V gene encodes CDR1 SGHAT and CDR2 FQNNGV. As DNA, the CDR3 is TGTGCCAGCAGCTTAGCCGTCTCCTACGAGCAGTACTTC. Translated: CASSLAVSYEQYF.

The chain combines TRBV7-6 with TRBJ1-1; D not resolved. This CDR3 region has 14 residues. V lost 3 bases, J lost 5 bases, and 13 bases lay in between. Germline CDR1 reads SGHVS; CDR2 reads FNYEAQ. The CDR3 here is CASSLGGKGTEAFF. For the CDR3, the DNA is TGTGCCAGCAGCTTGGGAGGTAAAGGGACTGAAGCTTTCTTT.

This clone was recorded once. The rearrangement uses TRBV27 and TRBJ1-2, with TRBD1 matching 8 bases. Germline lookup yields CDR1 MNHEY and CDR2 SMNVEV (reference sequence). The CDR3 runs 16 residues. The J segment lost 2 bases and the V segment lost 4 bases, leaving 9 bases of the junction unmatched. CDR3 sequence: CASSSSTGEKNYGYTF. DNA of the CDR3: TGTGCCAGCAGTTCATCGACAGGGGAAAAAAACTATGGCTACACCTTC.

The chain employs TRBV11-3 and TRBJ1-3, with a possible D match to TRBD1 (6 bases). CDR3 size: 12 residues. V gave up 9 bases and J gave up 4 bases, with 10 bases separating them. Germline lookup yields CDR1 SGHNT and CDR2 YENEEA. The CDR3: CASSRGGNTIYF. In nucleotides, the CDR3 is TGTGCCAGTAGCAGGGGCGGAAACACCATATATTTT. The whole variable domain, filled in from reference TRBV11-3 and TRBJ1-3, reads EAGVVQSPRYKIIEKKQPVAFWCNPISGHNTLYWYLQNLGQGPELLIRYENEEAVDDSQLPKDRFSAERLKGVDSTLKIQPAELGDSAVYLCASSRGGNTIYFGEGSWLTVV.

In nucleotides, the CDR3 is TGTGCCAGCAGCTTACCGGGGGGAGACACTGAAGCTTTCTTT. This translates into CASSLPGGDTEAFF. The V gene is TRBV7-9, the J gene TRBJ1-1; a possible D gene is TRBD1 (5 bases). The CDR3 runs 14 residues. Germline-derived CDR1 and CDR2 are SEHNR and FQNEAQ (reference sequence). V was trimmed by 2 bases and J by 3 bases, leaving 10 bases between them.

This chain connects TRBV5-8 to TRBJ2-2; the match to TRBD1 covers 7 bases. Germline lookup yields CDR1 SGHTS and CDR2 YDEGEE. The length of the CDR3 is 16 residues. The V gene end was trimmed by 4 bases and the J gene end by 4 bases; junction bases not matched to a gene: 10. CDR3 sequence (DNA): TGTGCCAGCAGCGGGGGACAGTTGTGGTCCACCGGGGAGCTGTTTTTT. Amino acids: CASSGGQLWSTGELFF.

This clone appeared once. This sequence joins TRBV12-5 and TRBJ2-7; no clear D gene. Trimming removed 6 bases at V and 3 bases at J, with 3 bases between. This CDR3 has 10 amino acids. CDR1 and CDR2 from the germline V gene are LGHNT and FRNRAP. CDR3 coding DNA: TGTGCTAGTGGGCGCTACGAGCAGTACTTC. Its translation: CASGRYEQYF.

The rearrangement uses TRBV7-9 and TRBJ1-4; no definite D call. This CDR3 comprises 17 residues. V lost 3 bases and J lost 8, with 22 bases in between. The germline V gene encodes CDR1 SEHNR and CDR2 FQNEAQ (reference sequence). The CDR3 DNA reads as TGTGCCAGCAGCTTCTCTCCCCGGGATAAAGAACCGGAAAAACTGTTTTTT. Amino acid sequence: CASSFSPRDKEPEKLFF.